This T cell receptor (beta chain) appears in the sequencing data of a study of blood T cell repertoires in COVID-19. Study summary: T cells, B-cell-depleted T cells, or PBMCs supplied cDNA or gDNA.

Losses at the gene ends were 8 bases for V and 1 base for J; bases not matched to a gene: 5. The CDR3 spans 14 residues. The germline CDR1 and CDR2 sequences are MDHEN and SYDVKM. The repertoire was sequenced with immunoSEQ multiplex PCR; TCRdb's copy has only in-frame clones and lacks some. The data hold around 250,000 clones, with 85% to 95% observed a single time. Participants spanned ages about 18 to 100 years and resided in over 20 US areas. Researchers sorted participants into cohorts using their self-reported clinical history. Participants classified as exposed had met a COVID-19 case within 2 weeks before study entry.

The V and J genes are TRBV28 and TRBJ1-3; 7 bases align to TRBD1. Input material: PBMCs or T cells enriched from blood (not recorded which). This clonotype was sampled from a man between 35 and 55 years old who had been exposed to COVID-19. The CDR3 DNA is TGTGCCAGCCATCCACAGGGGTCTGGAAACACCATATATTTT. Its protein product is CASHPQGSGNTIYF. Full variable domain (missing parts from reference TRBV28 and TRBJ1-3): DVKVTQSSRYLVKRTGEKVFLECVQDMDHENMFWYRQDPGLGLRLIYFSYDVKMKEKGDIPEGYSVSREKKERFSLILESASTNQTSMYLCASHPQGSGNTIYFGEGSWLTVV.